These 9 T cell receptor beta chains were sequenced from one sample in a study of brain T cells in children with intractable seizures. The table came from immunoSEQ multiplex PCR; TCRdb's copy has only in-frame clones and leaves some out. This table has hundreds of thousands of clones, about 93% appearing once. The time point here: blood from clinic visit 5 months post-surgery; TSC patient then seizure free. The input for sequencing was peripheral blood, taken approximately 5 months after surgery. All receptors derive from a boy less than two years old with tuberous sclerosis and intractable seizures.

The CDR3 spells CASSQERSTGANVLTF. The CDR3 DNA sequence: TGTGCCAGCAGCCAGGAGCGGTCCACTGGGGCCAACGTCCTGACTTTC. The chain is built from TRBV11-2 and TRBJ2-6; TRBD2 is a possible D gene (5 bases). The CDR3 has 16 amino acids. Trimming pared 5 bases from V and 2 bases from J, leaving 13 bases between. CDR1 is SGHAT and CDR2 is FQNNGV in the germline V gene. Combining the CDR3 with reference TRBV11-2 and TRBJ2-6 gives the whole variable domain EAGVAQSPRYKIIEKRQSVAFWCNPISGHATLYWYQQILGQGPKLLIQFQNNGVVDDSQLPKDRFSAERLKGVDSTLKIQPAKLEDSAVYLCASSQERSTGANVLTFGAGSRLTVL.

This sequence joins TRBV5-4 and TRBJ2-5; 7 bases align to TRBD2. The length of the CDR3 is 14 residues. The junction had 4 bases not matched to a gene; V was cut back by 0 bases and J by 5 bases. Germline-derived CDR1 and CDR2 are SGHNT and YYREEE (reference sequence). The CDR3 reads CASSLDWGGETQYF. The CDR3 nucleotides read TGTGCCAGCAGCTTGGATTGGGGAGGGGAGACCCAGTACTTC.

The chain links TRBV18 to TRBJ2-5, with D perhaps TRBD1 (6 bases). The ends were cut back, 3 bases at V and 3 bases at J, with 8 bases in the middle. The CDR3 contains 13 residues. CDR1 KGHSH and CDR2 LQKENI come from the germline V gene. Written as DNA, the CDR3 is TGTGCCAGCTCACCTAACAGGGAAGAGACCCAGTACTTC. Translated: CASSPNREETQYF.

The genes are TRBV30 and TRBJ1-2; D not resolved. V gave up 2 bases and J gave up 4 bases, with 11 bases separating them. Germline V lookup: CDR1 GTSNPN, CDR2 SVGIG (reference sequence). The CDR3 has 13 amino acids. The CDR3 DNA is TGTGCCTGGAGTTCCGGTCACAGCTATGGCTACACCTTC. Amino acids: CAWSSGHSYGYTF.

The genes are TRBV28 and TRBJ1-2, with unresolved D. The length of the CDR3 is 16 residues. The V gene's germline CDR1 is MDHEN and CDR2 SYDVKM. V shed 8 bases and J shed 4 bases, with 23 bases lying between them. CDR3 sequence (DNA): TGTGCCAGCTCGGTTGTGTCCCGGCTCGTCATCTATGGCTACACCTTC. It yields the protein CASSVVSRLVIYGYTF.

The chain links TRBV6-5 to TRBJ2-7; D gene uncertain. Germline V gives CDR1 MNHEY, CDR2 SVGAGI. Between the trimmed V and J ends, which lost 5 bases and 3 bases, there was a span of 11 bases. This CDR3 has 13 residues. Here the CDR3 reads CASSRMPNYEQYF. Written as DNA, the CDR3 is TGTGCCAGCAGTCGGATGCCCAACTACGAGCAGTACTTC.

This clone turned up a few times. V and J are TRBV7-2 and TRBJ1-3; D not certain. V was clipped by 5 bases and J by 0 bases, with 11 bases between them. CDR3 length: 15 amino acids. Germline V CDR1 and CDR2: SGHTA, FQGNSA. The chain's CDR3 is CASSPLGLSGNTIYF. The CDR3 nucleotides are TGTGCCAGCAGCCCCCTCGGGCTCTCTGGAAACACCATATATTTT.

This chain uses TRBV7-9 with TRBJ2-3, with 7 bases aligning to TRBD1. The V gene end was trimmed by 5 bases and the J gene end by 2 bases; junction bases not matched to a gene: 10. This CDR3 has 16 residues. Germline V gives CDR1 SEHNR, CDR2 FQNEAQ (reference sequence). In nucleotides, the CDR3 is TGTGCCAGCAGCCCCCGGCACAGGGGACCCACAGATACGCAGTATTTT. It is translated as CASSPRHRGPTDTQYF. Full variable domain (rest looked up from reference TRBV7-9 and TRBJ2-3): DTGVSQNPRHKITKRGQNVTFRCDPISEHNRLYWYRQTLGQGPEFLTYFQNEAQLEKSRLLSDRFSAERPKGSFSTLEIQRTEQGDSAMYLCASSPRHRGPTDTQYFGPGTRLTVL.

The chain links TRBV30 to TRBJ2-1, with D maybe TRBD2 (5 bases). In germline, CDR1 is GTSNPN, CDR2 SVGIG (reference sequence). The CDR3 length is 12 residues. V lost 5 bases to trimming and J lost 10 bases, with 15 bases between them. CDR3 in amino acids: CAWPRGPREQFF. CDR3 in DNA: TGTGCCTGGCCCCGGGGTCCGAGGGAGCAGTTCTTC.